These T cell receptor beta chains were read from a single sample in a study of blood T cell repertoires in COVID-19. Clones were read by immunoSEQ multiplex PCR, and TCRdb kept only the in-frame ones, dropping some. The table lists around 310,000 clones, around 87% of them singletons. The sample consisted of peripheral blood. These receptors were taken from a middle-aged woman with COVID-19, enrolled during active disease. The CDR3 runs from the conserved cysteine through the conserved F or W. Each record gives: V gene, D gene, clone size, J gene, CDR3 DNA, CDR3 protein. The D gene is left open where the match is weak. Not all rows give a size; the values are once, few, many and, for expanded clones, a class.

v_gene: TRBV9
d_gene: TRBD2
abundance: .
j_gene: TRBJ2-1
CDR3nt: TGTGCCAGCAGCGCCCGAGGGGGACTAGATCTTGGTGAGCAGTTCTTC
CDR3aa: CASSARGGLDLGEQFF

v_gene: TRBV28
d_gene: TRBD2
abundance: .
j_gene: TRBJ2-3
CDR3nt: TGTGCCAGCAGTTCCGGGACTAGCGCCACAGATACGCAGTATTTT
CDR3aa: CASSSGTSATDTQYF

v_gene: TRBV19
d_gene: TRBD1
abundance: .
j_gene: TRBJ2-2
CDR3nt: TGTGCCAGTAGTTCCACACAGGGGTTCGGCACCGGGGAGCTGTTTTTT
CDR3aa: CASSSTQGFGTGELFF

v_gene: TRBV2
d_gene: .
abundance: .
j_gene: TRBJ2-3
CDR3nt: TGTGCCAGCAGACAGGGGGGAGGGACAGATACGCAGTATTTT
CDR3aa: CASRQGGGTDTQYF

v_gene: TRBV14
d_gene: .
abundance: once
j_gene: TRBJ1-4
CDR3nt: TGTGCCAGTTCACAGGGTCCACTGAAGGGACTGTTTTTT
CDR3aa: CASSQGPLKGLFF

v_gene: TRBV11-2
d_gene: TRBD2
abundance: .
j_gene: TRBJ2-3
CDR3nt: TGTGCCAGCAGCCACGGACTAGCGGGGAGCACAGATACGCAGTATTTT
CDR3aa: CASSHGLAGSTDTQYF

v_gene: TRBV7-9
d_gene: TRBD1
abundance: .
j_gene: TRBJ1-5
CDR3nt: TGTGCCAGCAGCTCGGACAGGGGCGAGCCCCAGCATTTT
CDR3aa: CASSSDRGEPQHF

v_gene: TRBV11-2
d_gene: .
abundance: .
j_gene: TRBJ2-7
CDR3nt: TGTGCCAGCAGTAAGAGTTCCTACGAGCAGTACTTC
CDR3aa: CASSKSSYEQYF

v_gene: TRBV9
d_gene: .
abundance: .
j_gene: TRBJ2-5
CDR3nt: TGTGCCAGCAGCGCCGTCGCGGAGACCCAGTACTTC
CDR3aa: CASSAVAETQYF

v_gene: TRBV15
d_gene: TRBD1
abundance: .
j_gene: TRBJ1-2
CDR3nt: TGTGCCACCAGCAGAGATCGAGACAGGGGGAATGGCTACACCTTC
CDR3aa: CATSRDRDRGNGYTF

v_gene: TRBV25-1
d_gene: .
abundance: .
j_gene: TRBJ1-1
CDR3nt: TGTGCCAGCAGTCCACCCTCGTGGGCTAACACTGAAGCTTTCTTT
CDR3aa: CASSPPSWANTEAFF

v_gene: TRBV7-2
d_gene: TRBD1
abundance: .
j_gene: TRBJ1-1
CDR3nt: TGTGCCAGCAGCTGGGGACAGGGGGCGGGTGAAGCTTTCTTT
CDR3aa: CASSWGQGAGEAFF

v_gene: TRBV30
d_gene: .
abundance: once
j_gene: TRBJ2-5
CDR3nt: TGTGCCTGGAGTCAGGGGCGGGTCCAAGAGACCCAGTACTTC
CDR3aa: CAWSQGRVQETQYF

v_gene: TRBV5-4
d_gene: .
abundance: .
j_gene: TRBJ2-7
CDR3nt: TGTGCCAGCAGCTTGGGGGGAGCCCTCTCCTACGAGCAGTACTTC
CDR3aa: CASSLGGALSYEQYF

v_gene: TRBV6-5
d_gene: .
abundance: .
j_gene: TRBJ2-5
CDR3nt: TGTGCCAGCTGTCGGGGGGCAAACCAAGAGACCCAGTACTTC
CDR3aa: CASCRGANQETQYF

v_gene: TRBV2
d_gene: TRBD1
abundance: .
j_gene: TRBJ1-6
CDR3nt: TGTGCCAGCAGTCCCGTCAGGACAGGGAGAGGTAATTCACCCCTCCACTTT
CDR3aa: CASSPVRTGRGNSPLHF

v_gene: TRBV6-1
d_gene: .
abundance: .
j_gene: TRBJ1-5
CDR3nt: TGTGCCAGCAGTGACGAACAGGTCAATCAGCCCCAGCATTTT
CDR3aa: CASSDEQVNQPQHF

v_gene: TRBV28
d_gene: .
abundance: .
j_gene: TRBJ1-2
CDR3nt: TGTGCCAGCAGTTCAGGGGTGGCTGGCTACACCTTC
CDR3aa: CASSSGVAGYTF

v_gene: TRBV27
d_gene: .
abundance: .
j_gene: TRBJ1-1
CDR3nt: TGTGCCAGCAGTTCGGAGCGCAGGGGTAGATTTGAAGCTTTCTTT
CDR3aa: CASSSERRGRFEAFF

v_gene: TRBV15
d_gene: TRBD2
abundance: .
j_gene: TRBJ2-7
CDR3nt: TGTGCCACCAGCAGAGTGGTAGGAGTAGCGAGCGGGAGGGCCGGGTACGAGCAGTACTTC
CDR3aa: CATSRVVGVASGRAGYEQYF

v_gene: TRBV7-2
d_gene: .
abundance: .
j_gene: TRBJ1-5
CDR3nt: TGTGCCAGCAGCTTCCAGGGCAATCAGCCCCAGCATTTT
CDR3aa: CASSFQGNQPQHF

v_gene: TRBV6-5
d_gene: TRBD1
abundance: once
j_gene: TRBJ2-3
CDR3nt: TGTGCCAGCAGCTACGACAGGGGGGCAGATACGCAGTATTTT
CDR3aa: CASSYDRGADTQYF

v_gene: TRBV4-1
d_gene: .
abundance: .
j_gene: TRBJ2-7
CDR3nt: TGCGCCAGCAGCCAATTTGGTGGATCCGGGACATCTACCTACGAGCAGTACTTC
CDR3aa: CASSQFGGSGTSTYEQYF

v_gene: TRBV4-3
d_gene: .
abundance: once
j_gene: TRBJ2-2
CDR3nt: TGCGCCAGCAGCTACAGACAATCCCCCTCACCCGGGGAGCTGTTTTTT
CDR3aa: CASSYRQSPSPGELFF

v_gene: TRBV7-8
d_gene: .
abundance: .
j_gene: TRBJ1-5
CDR3nt: TGTGCCAGCAGCACTCCCGATCAGCCCCAGCATTTT
CDR3aa: CASSTPDQPQHF

v_gene: TRBV25-1
d_gene: .
abundance: .
j_gene: TRBJ2-3
CDR3nt: TGTGCCAGCAGTGACGGGGGCACAGATACGCAGTATTTT
CDR3aa: CASSDGGTDTQYF

v_gene: TRBV2
d_gene: .
abundance: .
j_gene: TRBJ1-1
CDR3nt: TGTGCCAGCAGCCTCCTGAACACTGAAGCTTTCTTT
CDR3aa: CASSLLNTEAFF

v_gene: TRBV29-1
d_gene: .
abundance: .
j_gene: TRBJ1-4
CDR3nt: TGCAGCGTTGAAGCCCTGGGACATTGGGTAGGAGGTAATGAAAAACTGTTTTTT
CDR3aa: CSVEALGHWVGGNEKLFF

v_gene: TRBV19
d_gene: TRBD2
abundance: .
j_gene: TRBJ2-1
CDR3nt: TGTGCCAGTAGTAGCCACGGGAGGGCCAATTACAATGAGCAGTTCTTC
CDR3aa: CASSSHGRANYNEQFF

v_gene: TRBV3-1/TRBV3-2
d_gene: .
abundance: .
j_gene: TRBJ1-5
CDR3nt: TGTGCCAGCAGCTCTTCCGGCCAGGGGTCCCAGCATTTT
CDR3aa: CASSSSGQGSQHF

v_gene: TRBV18
d_gene: .
abundance: .
j_gene: TRBJ2-1
CDR3nt: TGTGCCAGCTCACCTCCCGGGGAGGGGGGTGGTGAGCAGTTCTTC
CDR3aa: CASSPPGEGGGEQFF

v_gene: TRBV28
d_gene: TRBD1
abundance: .
j_gene: TRBJ1-5
CDR3nt: TGTGCCAGCAGTTTAACAGGGGAGGATCAGCCCCAGCATTTT
CDR3aa: CASSLTGEDQPQHF

v_gene: TRBV18
d_gene: TRBD1
abundance: .
j_gene: TRBJ2-1
CDR3nt: TGTGCCAGCTCACCCGGACAGGGAAGGAACAATGAGCAGTTCTTC
CDR3aa: CASSPGQGRNNEQFF

v_gene: TRBV9
d_gene: .
abundance: .
j_gene: TRBJ1-2
CDR3nt: TGTGCCAGCAGCGACTTCTATGGCTACACCTTC
CDR3aa: CASSDFYGYTF

v_gene: TRBV5-6
d_gene: TRBD1
abundance: .
j_gene: TRBJ2-7
CDR3nt: TGTGCCAGCAGCTTGGGACAGGGGTTCTACGAGCAGTACTTC
CDR3aa: CASSLGQGFYEQYF

v_gene: TRBV19
d_gene: .
abundance: once
j_gene: TRBJ1-4
CDR3nt: TGTGCCAGTGGCGGAGGATCACGAGGTGAAAAACTGTTTTTT
CDR3aa: CASGGGSRGEKLFF

v_gene: TRBV28
d_gene: .
abundance: .
j_gene: TRBJ1-1
CDR3nt: TGTGCCAGCAGTTTTGGTGACAGAATGAACACTGAAGCTTTCTTT
CDR3aa: CASSFGDRMNTEAFF

v_gene: TRBV5-1
d_gene: .
abundance: .
j_gene: TRBJ1-3
CDR3nt: TGCGCCAGCAGCCCAAGGGGGTTAGGAAACACCATATATTTT
CDR3aa: CASSPRGLGNTIYF

v_gene: TRBV11-2
d_gene: .
abundance: .
j_gene: TRBJ2-1
CDR3nt: TGTGCCAGCAGCTTAGGCGACAGCCCGACTTACAATGAGCAGTTCTTC
CDR3aa: CASSLGDSPTYNEQFF

v_gene: TRBV9
d_gene: TRBD2
abundance: .
j_gene: TRBJ2-1
CDR3nt: TGTGCCAGCAGCCCACTAGCGGGAGGACTCTACAATGAGCAGTTCTTC
CDR3aa: CASSPLAGGLYNEQFF

v_gene: TRBV28
d_gene: TRBD2
abundance: once
j_gene: TRBJ2-1
CDR3nt: TGTGCCAGCAGTTCGGGGGGACGGCCATACAATGAGCAGTTCTTC
CDR3aa: CASSSGGRPYNEQFF

v_gene: TRBV4-3
d_gene: TRBD1
abundance: .
j_gene: TRBJ1-2
CDR3nt: TGCGCCAGCAGCCCTTGGACAGGGGTAAACTATGGCTACACCTTC
CDR3aa: CASSPWTGVNYGYTF

v_gene: TRBV2
d_gene: .
abundance: once
j_gene: TRBJ1-2
CDR3nt: TGTGCCAGCAGTGCAGGGGACTATGGCTACACCTTC
CDR3aa: CASSAGDYGYTF

v_gene: TRBV15
d_gene: .
abundance: .
j_gene: TRBJ1-1
CDR3nt: TGTGCCACCAGCTCCCGTATCTCGGGATTAAGTGAAGCTTTCTTT
CDR3aa: CATSSRISGLSEAFF

v_gene: TRBV19
d_gene: .
abundance: .
j_gene: TRBJ1-4
CDR3nt: TGTGCCAGTAGTATAGGTCGGAATGAAAAACTGTTTTTT
CDR3aa: CASSIGRNEKLFF

v_gene: TRBV3-1/TRBV3-2
d_gene: TRBD1
abundance: .
j_gene: TRBJ1-5
CDR3nt: TGTGCCAGCAGCCAAGGGGGACAGAACAATCAGCCCCAGCATTTT
CDR3aa: CASSQGGQNNQPQHF

v_gene: TRBV3-1/TRBV3-2
d_gene: TRBD2
abundance: few
j_gene: TRBJ2-3
CDR3nt: TGTGCCAGCAGCCACGGACTAGCGGGGCCTAGCACAGATACGCAGTATTTT
CDR3aa: CASSHGLAGPSTDTQYF

v_gene: TRBV30
d_gene: .
abundance: once
j_gene: TRBJ1-1
CDR3nt: TGTGCCTGGATGGATCCCACGCGGTATGTCACTGAAGCTTTCTTT
CDR3aa: CAWMDPTRYVTEAFF

v_gene: TRBV19
d_gene: TRBD1
abundance: .
j_gene: TRBJ1-2
CDR3nt: TGTGCCAGTAGTTCGGGACAGTTCTATGGCTACACCTTC
CDR3aa: CASSSGQFYGYTF

v_gene: TRBV5-1
d_gene: .
abundance: .
j_gene: TRBJ2-7
CDR3nt: TGCGCCAGCAGCTTGGGGGAGAGCTCCTACGAGCAGTACTTC
CDR3aa: CASSLGESSYEQYF

v_gene: TRBV30
d_gene: TRBD1
abundance: .
j_gene: TRBJ1-1
CDR3nt: TGTGCCTGGAGTGTCAACAGGGGCACTGAAGCTTTCTTT
CDR3aa: CAWSVNRGTEAFF

v_gene: TRBV4-2
d_gene: .
abundance: .
j_gene: TRBJ1-3
CDR3nt: TGTGCCAGCAGCCATATAGAAAATTACTCTGGAAACACCATATATTTT
CDR3aa: CASSHIENYSGNTIYF

v_gene: TRBV7-3
d_gene: .
abundance: .
j_gene: TRBJ2-6
CDR3nt: TGTGCCAGCAGCGCCCAGGTCTCTGGGGCCAACGTCCTGACTTTC
CDR3aa: CASSAQVSGANVLTF

v_gene: TRBV11-2
d_gene: TRBD2
abundance: once
j_gene: TRBJ2-3
CDR3nt: TGTGCCAGCAGCTTAGGGGGACTACCTTCTAGCACAGATACGCAGTATTTT
CDR3aa: CASSLGGLPSSTDTQYF

v_gene: TRBV15
d_gene: .
abundance: .
j_gene: TRBJ1-5
CDR3nt: TGTGCCACCAGCTCCCAACCCAGGGGTCAGGGTCAGCCCCAGCATTTT
CDR3aa: CATSSQPRGQGQPQHF